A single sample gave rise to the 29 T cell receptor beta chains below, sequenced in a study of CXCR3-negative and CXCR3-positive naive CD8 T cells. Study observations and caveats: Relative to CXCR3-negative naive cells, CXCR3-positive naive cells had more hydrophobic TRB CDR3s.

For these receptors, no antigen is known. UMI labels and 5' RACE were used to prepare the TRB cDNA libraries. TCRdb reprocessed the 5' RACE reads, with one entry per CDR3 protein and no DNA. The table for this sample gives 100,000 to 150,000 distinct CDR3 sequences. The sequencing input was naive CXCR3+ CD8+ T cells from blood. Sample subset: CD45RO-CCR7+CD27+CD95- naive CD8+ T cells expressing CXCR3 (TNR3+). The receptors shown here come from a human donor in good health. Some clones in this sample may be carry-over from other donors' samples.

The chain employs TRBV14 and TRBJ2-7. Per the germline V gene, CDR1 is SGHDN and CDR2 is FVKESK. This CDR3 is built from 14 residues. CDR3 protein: CASSQDRESYEQYF.

The CDR3 reads CASSLVGGSNEQFF. The chain is built from TRBV7-2 and TRBJ2-1; the TCRdb D gene call, TRBD2, has no DNA to confirm it. The CDR3 sequence is 14 residues long. The germline gives CDR1 SGHTA, CDR2 FQGNSA.

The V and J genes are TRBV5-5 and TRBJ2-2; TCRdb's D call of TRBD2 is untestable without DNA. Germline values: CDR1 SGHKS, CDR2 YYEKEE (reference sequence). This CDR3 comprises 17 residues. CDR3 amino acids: CASSILSSGGAPGELFF.

The CDR3 is CASSLGASDSWVHEQFF. V gene TRBV5-1 combines with J gene TRBJ2-1. The CDR3 spans 17 residues. Germline values: CDR1 SGHRS, CDR2 YFSETQ. Complete variable domain (other parts from reference TRBV5-1 and TRBJ2-1): KAGVTQTPRYLIKTRGQQVTLSCSPISGHRSVSWYQQTPGQGLQFLFEYFSETQRNKGNFPGRFSGRQFSNSRSEMNVSTLELGDSALYLCASSLGASDSWVHEQFFGPGTRLTVL.

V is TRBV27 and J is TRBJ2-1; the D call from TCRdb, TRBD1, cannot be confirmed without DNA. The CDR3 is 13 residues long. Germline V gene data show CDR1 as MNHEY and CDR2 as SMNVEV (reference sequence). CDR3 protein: CASSLGTDNEQFF.

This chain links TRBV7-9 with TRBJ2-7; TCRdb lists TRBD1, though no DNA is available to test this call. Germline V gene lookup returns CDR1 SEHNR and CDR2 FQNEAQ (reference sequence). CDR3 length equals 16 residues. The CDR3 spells CASSPRGAVDSYEQYF.

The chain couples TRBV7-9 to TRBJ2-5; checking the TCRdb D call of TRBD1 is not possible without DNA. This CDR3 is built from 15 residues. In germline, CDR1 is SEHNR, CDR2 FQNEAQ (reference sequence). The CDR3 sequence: CASSLATGGGETQYF.

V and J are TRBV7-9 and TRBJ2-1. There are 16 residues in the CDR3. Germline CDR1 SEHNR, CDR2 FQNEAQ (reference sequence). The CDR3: CASSLVVTESYNEQFF. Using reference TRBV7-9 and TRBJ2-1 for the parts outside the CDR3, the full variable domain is DTGVSQNPRHKITKRGQNVTFRCDPISEHNRLYWYRQTLGQGPEFLTYFQNEAQLEKSRLLSDRFSAERPKGSFSTLEIQRTEQGDSAMYLCASSLVVTESYNEQFFGPGTRLTVL.

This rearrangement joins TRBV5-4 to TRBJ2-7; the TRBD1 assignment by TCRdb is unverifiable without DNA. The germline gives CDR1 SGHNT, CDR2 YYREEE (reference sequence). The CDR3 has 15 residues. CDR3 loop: CASSSTPGVGYEQYF.

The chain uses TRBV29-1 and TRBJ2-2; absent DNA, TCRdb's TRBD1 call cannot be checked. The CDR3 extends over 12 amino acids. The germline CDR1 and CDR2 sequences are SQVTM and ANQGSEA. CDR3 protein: CSVDRETGELFF.

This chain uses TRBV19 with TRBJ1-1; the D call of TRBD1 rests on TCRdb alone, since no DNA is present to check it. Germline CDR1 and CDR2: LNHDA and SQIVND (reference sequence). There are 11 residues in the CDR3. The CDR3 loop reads CASQGGTEAFF.

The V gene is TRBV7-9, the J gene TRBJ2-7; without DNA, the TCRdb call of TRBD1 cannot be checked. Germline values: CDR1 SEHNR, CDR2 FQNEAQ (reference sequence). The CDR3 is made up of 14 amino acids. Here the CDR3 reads CASGWAASGYEQYF.

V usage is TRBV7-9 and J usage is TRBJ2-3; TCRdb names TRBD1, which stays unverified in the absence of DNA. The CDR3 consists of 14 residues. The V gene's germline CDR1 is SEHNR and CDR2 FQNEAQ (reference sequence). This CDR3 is CASSFIQGENTQYF.

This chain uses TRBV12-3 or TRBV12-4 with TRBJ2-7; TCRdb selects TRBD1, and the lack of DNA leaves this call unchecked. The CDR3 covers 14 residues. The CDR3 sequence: CASSFGLGDYEQYF.

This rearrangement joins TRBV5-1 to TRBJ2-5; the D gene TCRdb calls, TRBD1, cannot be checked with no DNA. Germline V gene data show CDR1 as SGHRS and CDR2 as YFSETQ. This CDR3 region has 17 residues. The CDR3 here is CASSLYGASSSQETQYF. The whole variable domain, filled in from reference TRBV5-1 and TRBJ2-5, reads KAGVTQTPRYLIKTRGQQVTLSCSPISGHRSVSWYQQTPGQGLQFLFEYFSETQRNKGNFPGRFSGRQFSNSRSEMNVSTLELGDSALYLCASSLYGASSSQETQYFGPGTRLLVL.

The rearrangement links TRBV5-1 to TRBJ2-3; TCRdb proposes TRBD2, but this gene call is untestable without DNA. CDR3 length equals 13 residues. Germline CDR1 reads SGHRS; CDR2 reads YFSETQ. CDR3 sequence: CASSPEGKDTQYF.

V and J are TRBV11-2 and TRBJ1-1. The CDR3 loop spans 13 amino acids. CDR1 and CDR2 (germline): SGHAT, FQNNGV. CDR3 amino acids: CATAGGVNTEAFF. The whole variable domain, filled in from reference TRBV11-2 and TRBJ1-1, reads EAGVAQSPRYKIIEKRQSVAFWCNPISGHATLYWYQQILGQGPKLLIQFQNNGVVDDSQLPKDRFSAERLKGVDSTLKIQPAKLEDSAVYLCATAGGVNTEAFFGQGTRLTVV.

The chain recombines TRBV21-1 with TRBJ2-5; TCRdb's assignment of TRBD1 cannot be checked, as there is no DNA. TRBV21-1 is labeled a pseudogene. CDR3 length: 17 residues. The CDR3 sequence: CASSKAGARGRKETQYF.

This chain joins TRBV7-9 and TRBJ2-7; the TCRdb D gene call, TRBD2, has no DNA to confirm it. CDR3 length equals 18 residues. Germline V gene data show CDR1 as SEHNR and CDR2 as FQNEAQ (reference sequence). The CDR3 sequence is CASSPRTSGGPSSYEQYF.

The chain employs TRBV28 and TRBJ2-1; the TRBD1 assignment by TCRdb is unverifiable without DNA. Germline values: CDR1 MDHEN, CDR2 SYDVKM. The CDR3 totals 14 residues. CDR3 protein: CASSSMGQYNEQFF. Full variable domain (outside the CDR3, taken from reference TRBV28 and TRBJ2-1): DVKVTQSSRYLVKRTGEKVFLECVQDMDHENMFWYRQDPGLGLRLIYFSYDVKMKEKGDIPEGYSVSREKKERFSLILESASTNQTSMYLCASSSMGQYNEQFFGPGTRLTVL.

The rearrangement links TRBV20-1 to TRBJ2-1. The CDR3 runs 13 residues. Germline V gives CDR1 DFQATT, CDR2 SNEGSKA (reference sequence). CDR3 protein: CSARGLGRYEQFF.

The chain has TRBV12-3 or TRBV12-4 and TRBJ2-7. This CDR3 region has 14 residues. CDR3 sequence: CASRYSGSSYEQYF.

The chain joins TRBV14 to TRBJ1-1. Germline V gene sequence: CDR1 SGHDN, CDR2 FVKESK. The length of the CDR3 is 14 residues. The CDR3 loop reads CASSQDVGGYEAFF.

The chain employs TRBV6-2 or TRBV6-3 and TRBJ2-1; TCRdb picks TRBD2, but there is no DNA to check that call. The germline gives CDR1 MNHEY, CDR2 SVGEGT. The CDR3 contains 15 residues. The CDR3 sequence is CASRLLAGGQNEQFF.

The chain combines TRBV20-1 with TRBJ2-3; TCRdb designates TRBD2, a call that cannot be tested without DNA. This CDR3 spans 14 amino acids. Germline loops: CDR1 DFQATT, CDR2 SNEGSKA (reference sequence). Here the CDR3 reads CSEPATGGTDTQYF.

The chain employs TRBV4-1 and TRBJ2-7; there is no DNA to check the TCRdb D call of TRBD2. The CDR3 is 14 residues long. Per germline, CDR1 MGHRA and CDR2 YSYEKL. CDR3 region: CASSQAEGTYEQYF.

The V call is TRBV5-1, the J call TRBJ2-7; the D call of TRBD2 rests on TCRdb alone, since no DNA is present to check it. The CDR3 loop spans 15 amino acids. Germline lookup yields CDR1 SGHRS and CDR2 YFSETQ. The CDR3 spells CASSLGLAGVTEQYF.

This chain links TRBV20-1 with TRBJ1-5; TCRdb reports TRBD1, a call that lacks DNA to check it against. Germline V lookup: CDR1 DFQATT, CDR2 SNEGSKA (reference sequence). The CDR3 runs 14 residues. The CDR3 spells CSALGGAFEQPQHF.

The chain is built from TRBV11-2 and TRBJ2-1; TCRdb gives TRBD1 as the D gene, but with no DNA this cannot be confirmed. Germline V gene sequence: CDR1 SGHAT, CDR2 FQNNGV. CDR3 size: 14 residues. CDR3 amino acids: CASSRRTGWYEQFF.